A selection of T cell receptor beta chains follows, all from one sample in a study of human T cells and chemical hapten exposure. A single record per CDR3 protein comes from TCRdb applying MiXCR to the RACE reads. The table has roughly 260,000 distinct CDR3 sequences, about 8.1% seen once. The sample here was whole blood, taken in connection with sensitization to the hapten diphenylcyclopropenone (DPC). All receptors derive from a woman in her thirties or forties with alopecia areata. Some clones in this sample may be carry-over from other donors' samples. The CDR3 runs from the conserved cysteine through the conserved F or W. Fields, in order: clone size, J gene, CDR3 length, D gene, V gene, CDR3 DNA, CDR3 protein. A D gene is named only where the DNA matches it firmly. Size values are once, few and many counts, or a class for expanded clones, and some rows have none.

many	TRBJ2-7	15	.	TRBV2	TGTGCCAGCAGTGAAGCGGTCTACCCGCGCTACGAGCAGTACTTC	CASSEAVYPRYEQYF
.	TRBJ1-6	15	.	TRBV28	TGTGCCAGCAGTCCCCTCGAACAGTGGGATTCACCCCTCCACTTT	CASSPLEQWDSPLHF
.	TRBJ2-2	16	.	TRBV7-2	TGTGCCAGCAGCTTAGTGTGGCTAGGGGAGGCCGGGGAGCTGTTTTTT	CASSLVWLGEAGELFF
.	TRBJ2-1	18	.	TRBV20-1	TGCAGTGCTAGAGATGGAGAACAGCTCGGGTCCTACTACAATGAGCAGTTCTTC	CSARDGEQLGSYYNEQFF
few	TRBJ1-4	16	.	TRBV20-1	TGCAGTGCTAGAGTAGCAGGGATGGAGTCTAATGAAAAACTGTTTTTT	CSARVAGMESNEKLFF
few	TRBJ2-3	16	.	TRBV4-3	TGCGCCAGCAGCCAAGCCTCCCGGGCTAGCACAGATACGCAGTATTTT	CASSQASRASTDTQYF
few	TRBJ2-1	14	.	TRBV12-3/TRBV12-4	TGTGCCAGCAGTTTATCCTTCGGACTTATTGAGCAGTTCTTC	CASSLSFGLIEQFF
many	TRBJ1-2	15	.	TRBV10-3	TGTGCCATCAGTGAGTCGACACAAAATAACTATGGCTACACCTTC	CAISESTQNNYGYTF
few	TRBJ2-2	16	.	TRBV28	TGTGCCACCACTCGCCGAGCGATGTACCGATCCGGGGAGCTGTTTTTT	CATTRRAMYRSGELFF
few	TRBJ2-3	19	TRBD2	TRBV4-1	TGCGCCAGCAGCCAAGATCTTGGGCTAGCGGGAATGATAACAGATACGCAGTATTTT	CASSQDLGLAGMITDTQYF
few	TRBJ2-7	15	.	TRBV7-2	TGTGCCAGCAGCCCGTTCGTGGGGCCGCACTACGAGCAGTACTTC	CASSPFVGPHYEQYF
.	TRBJ2-1	17	TRBD2	TRBV10-3	TGTGCCATCGGTTCGACTAGCGGGAGGGCCTCCTACAATGAGCAGTTCTTC	CAIGSTSGRASYNEQFF
few	TRBJ1-5	13	.	TRBV4-1	TGCGCCAGCAGAAGAGAAGTGGGCCAGCCCCAGCATTTT	CASRREVGQPQHF
many	TRBJ2-2	15	TRBD2	TRBV11-2	TGTGCCAGCAGCTTAGAAAGCGGGAGTAACGGGGAGCTGTTTTTT	CASSLESGSNGELFF
.	TRBJ2-2	16	TRBD2	TRBV3-1	TGTGCCAGCGGTTTAGCGGGAGGGCCGGGGACCGGGGAGCTGTTTTTT	CASGLAGGPGTGELFF
many	TRBJ1-2	13	TRBD1	TRBV6-2/TRBV6-3	TGTGCCAGCAGTTACGGGACAGACTATGGCTACACCTTC	CASSYGTDYGYTF
many	TRBJ2-1	13	.	TRBV3-2	TGTGCCAGCAGCCAACCCCCACACAATGAGCAGTTCTTC	CASSQPPHNEQFF
many	TRBJ1-1	15	.	TRBV28	TGTGCCAGCAGTTTATGGACTGGGGCGAACACTGAAGCTTTCTTT	CASSLWTGANTEAFF
few	TRBJ1-1	13	.	TRBV5-1	TGCGCCAGCAGCTTGTTGGGGGAGGATGAAGCTTTCTTT	CASSLLGEDEAFF
few	TRBJ2-2	15	.	TRBV5-1	TGCGCCAGCAGTCCCGGACAGCTGAACACCGGGGAGCTGTTTTTT	CASSPGQLNTGELFF
many	TRBJ1-5	14	TRBD1	TRBV11-2	TGTGCCAGCAGCTTAGCAGGGGGCCGTCAGCCCCAGCATTTT	CASSLAGGRQPQHF
.	TRBJ2-3	14	TRBD1	TRBV7-9	TGTGCCAGCAGCTTCACAGGGGGACAAGATACGCAGTATTTT	CASSFTGGQDTQYF
few	TRBJ2-2	13	.	TRBV10-2	TGCGCCAGCGACCGAAGGCGGGGCGGGGAGCTGTTTTTT	CASDRRRGGELFF
.	TRBJ2-6	13	.	TRBV12-3/TRBV12-4	TGTGCCAGCATCCAGGGAGGGGCCAACGTCCTGACTTTC	CASIQGGANVLTF
few	TRBJ1-1	14	TRBD1	TRBV2	TGTGCCAGCACCAAGGACAGGGGGCGAATTGAAGCTTTCTTT	CASTKDRGRIEAFF
few	TRBJ1-5	14	TRBD1	TRBV3-1	TGTGCCAGCAGCCAGGGGACAGGGGGACAGCCCCAGCATTTT	CASSQGTGGQPQHF
.	TRBJ1-1	13	.	TRBV6-5	TGTGCCAGCAGCAATACAGTGAACACTGAAGCTTTCTTT	CASSNTVNTEAFF
.	TRBJ2-1	14	TRBD1	TRBV6-2/TRBV6-3	TGTGCCAGCTATAGGGGGCTCAGCCCCGATGAGCAGTTCTTC	CASYRGLSPDEQFF
few	TRBJ2-5	12	.	TRBV6-2/TRBV6-3	TGTGCCAGCAGTTACTCCTTCGAGACCCAGTACTTC	CASSYSFETQYF
few	TRBJ2-1	13	.	TRBV4-2	TGTGCCAGCAGCCAAGACTGGGGCCATGAGCAGTTCTTC	CASSQDWGHEQFF
.	TRBJ2-7	16	TRBD1	TRBV18	TGTGCCAGCTCACCAGAACGGGACAGGGTCCCCTACGAGCAGTACTTC	CASSPERDRVPYEQYF
few	TRBJ2-3	12	TRBD2	TRBV28	TGTGCCAGCAAAGGCGGGGGAGATACGCAGTATTTT	CASKGGGDTQYF
.	TRBJ2-3	16	.	TRBV11-1	TGTGCCAGCAGCTTGACCGTCGAACTTGGCACAGATACGCAGTATTTT	CASSLTVELGTDTQYF
many	TRBJ1-4	16	.	TRBV4-2	TGTGCCAGCAGCCAAGTGGGCGACAGCTTTAATGAAAAACTGTTTTTT	CASSQVGDSFNEKLFF
many	TRBJ2-7	14	.	TRBV9	TGTGCCAGCAGCGGAGGACTACCCGCAGGGGAGCAGTACTTC	CASSGGLPAGEQYF
.	TRBJ1-5	17	.	TRBV7-9	TGTGCCAGCAGCTTTATCGGGACATACGATAGCAATCAGCCCCAGCATTTT	CASSFIGTYDSNQPQHF
.	TRBJ2-1	17	TRBD2	TRBV20-1	TGCAGTGTTTTATACCCTCTGGGGACTAGCGGGAGCAATGAGCAGTTCTTC	CSVLYPLGTSGSNEQFF
many	TRBJ1-2	15	TRBD1	TRBV12-3/TRBV12-4	TGTGCCAGCAGTTCCGATAGGACAGGGGGCAGTGGCTACACCTTC	CASSSDRTGGSGYTF
few	TRBJ2-1	15	TRBD2	TRBV12-3/TRBV12-4	TGTGCCAGCAGGGTTAGCGGGGGGGGCGGCAATGAGCAGTTCTTC	CASRVSGGGGNEQFF
.	TRBJ2-4	14	.	TRBV12-3/TRBV12-4	TGTGCCAGCAGGGGGTCCAGCGGTGAAAACATTCAGTACTTC	CASRGSSGENIQYF
.	TRBJ2-2	16	TRBD2	TRBV6-5	TGTGCCAGCAGTTACTCGACTAGCGGGGCCGCCGGGGAGCTGTTTTTT	CASSYSTSGAAGELFF
.	TRBJ2-3	13	TRBD1	TRBV29-1	TGCAGCACCCGGACAGGGGGCTCCGATACGCAGTATTTT	CSTRTGGSDTQYF
few	TRBJ2-1	12	.	TRBV29-1	TGCAGCGTTGCGACTTGGACCCATGAGCAGTTCTTC	CSVATWTHEQFF
many	TRBJ1-6	12	.	TRBV28	TGTGCCAGCAGTTCGGGGAATTCACCCCTCCACTTT	CASSSGNSPLHF
many	TRBJ2-2	13	.	TRBV6-5	TGTGCCAGCAACCAACGAGAGGCCGGGGAGCTGTTTTTT	CASNQREAGELFF
few	TRBJ2-1	13	TRBD1	TRBV12-3/TRBV12-4	TGTGCCAGCAGTGAACAGGGGGCCGGTGAGCAGTTCTTC	CASSEQGAGEQFF
.	TRBJ1-6	13	.	TRBV5-4	TGTGCCAGCACCCCGAACCCCGGTTCACCCCTCCACTTT	CASTPNPGSPLHF